This record covers a single T cell receptor beta chain. Those who participated ranged in age from 18 to 89 years and resided in 24 US areas. Cohorts were determined from participant-reported clinical history. The source of the sample is a study of blood T cell repertoires in COVID-19. At the level of the study: Sample material is recorded as cDNA or gDNA derived from T cells, B-cell-depleted T cells, or PBMCs.

In the original analysis: Amplification of reference gene primers provided the estimated nucleated cell counts. Method: immunoSEQ multiplex PCR; TCRdb's copy keeps in-frame clones and lacks some. For V, J and clone size, that table is used; D and trimming come from the DNA. The table lists approximately 280,000 clones, about 90% of them singletons, with 1.9% in the top ten. The CDR3 sequence is 13 residues long. The V segment lost 10 bases and the J segment 5 bases; nucleotides outside the gene matches: 11. Germline assignment: CDR1 MNHEY and CDR2 SVGAGI. The sample taken for sequencing was PBMCs or T cells enriched from blood (not recorded which). The TCR originated in a woman aged 55-69 years who had recovered from COVID-19. The chain couples TRBV6-5 to TRBJ2-7, with TRBD1 matching 7 bases. The CDR3 region is CAIQGEEIHEQYF. The CDR3 nucleotides read TGTGCCATCCAGGGGGAAGAAATCCACGAGCAGTACTTC.